This TCR beta chain was documented in a study of blood T cell repertoires in COVID-19 (dated by TCRdb to the early 2020s). The study in broad terms: The collaborator samples originated in the United States, Italy and Spain and spanned the acute and convalescent phases of COVID-19. The dataset comprised deeply sampled blood TCRbeta repertoires from subjects exposed to, actively infected with, or recovered from COVID-19. The samples were drawn from two sources: the first 160 participants of the ongoing ImmuneRACE study, and 1,000 to 1,500 subjects contributed by 6 global collaborators. Sample metadata almost always included a de-identified subject ID, COVID-19 status, age in years and sex. Where HLA class I and class II types were available, the types were taken from metadata supplied by the sample provider, not from assay-based typing. The repertoires were released in a freely available public database intended as a resource for research on the immune response to SARS-CoV-2. The prospective study material was composed of cDNA or gDNA derived from T cells, B-cell-depleted T cells, or PBMCs. Overall results and qualifications from the work: The amount of clinical and demographic metadata varied by source and participant and was provided uncurated.

From the cysteine up to the phenylalanine, the CDR3 has a length of 16 residues. The retained sequence is limited to the CDR3, 48 bases, with the frame set at the first base. According to the germline V gene, CDR1 reads SGHRS and CDR2 reads YFSETQ. The V end gives up 0 bases and the J end 8 bases, leaving 12 bases in the junction not matched to a gene. TCRbeta CDR3 regions were amplified from genomic DNA using the immunoSEQ Assay, a bias-controlled multiplex PCR. Per the source publication's procedure: The number of nucleated cells in each sample was estimated by amplification of reference gene primers within the assay. Sequence reads were collapsed and filtered to measure the absolute abundance of every unique TCRbeta CDR3 rearrangement. Productive Simpson clonality was computed per sample as the square root of Simpson's diversity index over productive rearrangements. What TCRdb holds here is the immuneACCESS table cut down to in-frame rearrangements. Part of the clones is not present; checked against another copy, under half of the missing clones reflect an unresolved V gene, and the others are unexplained. V and J calls and clone size are as listed in that table; D and trimming were resolved from the DNA. The sample yields some 230,000 clones; about 80% were counted once. In total, the top ten clones hold 3% to 3.5% of the sample.

On this clone itself: The antigen it binds to is not known. Within one base of it there is no much larger clone, and no base qualities were kept.

A second Seattle source provided samples from volunteer blood donors who had recovered from COVID-19. Each collaborating institution followed its own protocols to collect whole blood in K2EDTA tubes. For TCRbeta analysis, collaborators shipped samples as frozen whole blood, isolated PBMCs, or DNA extracted from either of those sample types. This clonotype was sampled from a woman in her 30s who had recovered from COVID-19. The sequencing sample was made of peripheral blood. This chain joins TRBV5-1 to TRBJ1-2; TRBD1 matches 8 bases in the middle. The nucleotides read TGCGCCAGCAGCTTGGCCAACACAGGGGGTGTGGACGGCTACACCTTC. Translated, it reads CASSLANTGGVDGYTF.